This T cell receptor beta chain is drawn from a study of cytomegalovirus exposure and HLA in healthy donors. PCR was performed using 60 Vbeta and 13 Jbeta primers. Clones were read by immunoSEQ multiplex PCR, and TCRdb kept only the in-frame ones, dropping some. The sample consists of under 150,000 clones, 70% to 85% of them appearing once. Findings and caveats of the study: Analyses of presence and absence presupposed an approximately uniform sequencing depth across donors. Sequence variants that were highly shared formed a cluster that was likely a sequencing artifact. Later, an analysis showed that TCR beta chains associated with HLA were more clonally expanded than others that were equally common. On later analysis, the bulk of CMV-associated TCR beta chains appeared to be HLA-restricted.

Worth noting for this clone: Its antigen is as yet unknown.

The germline CDR1 and CDR2 sequences are LNHDA and SQIVND (reference sequence). CDR3 size: 15 residues. V was shortened by 4 bases and J by 1 base, with 12 bases between the two germline ends. Sequenced sample: PBMCs. This TCR was sampled from a woman aged 60-75 years in good health and CMV-seropositive. The chain is built from TRBV19 and TRBJ2-3; D unclear. CDR3 nucleotide sequence: TGTGCCAGTAGTACCCCGGCTAGAGGCACAGATACGCAGTATTTT. This encodes CASSTPARGTDTQYF.